A single sample is the source of the 32 T cell receptor beta chains below, sequenced in a study of beta chain features in type 1 diabetes. The antigens for these receptors are not known. Notes on the study in general: TCRB CDR3 length was moderately but significantly reduced in all four CD4+ subsets of Type 1 diabetes patients.

Every bit of the isolated RNA underwent reverse transcription, so sequencing read expressed TCRB transcripts. TCRdb keeps only in-frame clones here, not all; method: immunoSEQ multiplex PCR. The sample has 640,000 or so clones; about 14% are singletons. Input material: naive CD4+ T cells from blood. The source of these receptors is a man aged 18 to 29 with type 1 diabetes.

The chain employs TRBV6-5 and TRBJ2-6; D gene unclear. Trimming left V 2 bases short and J 0 bases short, with 8 bases between. The V gene's germline CDR1 is MNHEY and CDR2 SVGAGI. This CDR3 spans 16 amino acids. Here the CDR3 reads CASSYAETSGANVLTF. CDR3 bases: TGTGCCAGCAGTTACGCAGAGACCTCTGGGGCCAACGTCCTGACTTTC.

V and J are TRBV2 and TRBJ2-1; D is possibly TRBD2 (5 bases). The CDR3 sequence is 12 residues long. CDR1 SNHLY and CDR2 FYNNEI come from the germline V gene. Trimming took off 8 bases at V and 11 bases at J, with 16 bases between the two ends. The CDR3 is CASEGATTKQFF. CDR3 sequence (DNA): TGTGCCAGCGAGGGAGCTACTACTAAGCAGTTCTTC.

This chain joins TRBV9 and TRBJ2-7; a possible D gene is TRBD1 (6 bases). Germline values: CDR1 SGDLS, CDR2 YYNGEE. Trimming left V 4 bases short and J 5 bases short, with 13 bases between. The CDR3 is 13 residues long. CDR3 sequence: CASSTSYRDEQYF. DNA of the CDR3: TGTGCCAGCAGCACCTCCTACAGGGACGAGCAGTACTTC. The full variable domain, its missing parts supplied by reference TRBV9 and TRBJ2-7, is DSGVTQTPKHLITATGQRVTLRCSPRSGDLSVYWYQQSLDQGLQFLIQYYNGEERAKGNILERFSAQQFPDLHSELNLSSLELGDSALYFCASSTSYRDEQYFGPGTRLTVT.

The chain has TRBV29-1 and TRBJ1-1; D is unclear. Germline-derived CDR1 and CDR2 are SQVTM and ANQGSEA. The V and J ends lost 7 bases and 1 base respectively, with 7 bases between them. This CDR3 is 11 amino acids long. CDR3 nucleotide sequence: TGCAGCGCCCGGGAGAACACTGAAGCTTTCTTT. Translation gives CSARENTEAFF.

The gene calls are TRBV10-3 and TRBJ1-5; D is unclear. CDR1 and CDR2 from the germline V gene are ENHRY and SYGVKD. V was clipped by 10 bases and J by 4 bases, with 14 bases between them. This CDR3 contains 13 residues. The CDR3 bases are TGTGCCACCGGGGTCCAGAGTAATCAGCCCCAGCATTTT. This translates into CATGVQSNQPQHF.

This clone was seen a few times. The chain recombines TRBV5-1 with TRBJ2-7; D is perhaps TRBD2 (5 bases). Trimming took off 4 bases at V and 3 bases at J, with 17 bases between the two ends. CDR1 and CDR2 from the germline V gene are SGHRS and YFSETQ. This CDR3 contains 15 residues. In DNA, the CDR3 is TGCGCCAGCAGCCCCGTTGGAGGAAACTACTACGAGCAGTACTTC. Its translation is CASSPVGGNYYEQYF.

CDR3 sequence reads: CATSRDQGGVGEKLFF. CDR3 DNA sequence: TGTGCCACCAGCAGAGATCAAGGGGGCGTAGGGGAAAAACTGTTTTTT. The genes are TRBV15 and TRBJ1-4; 7 nucleotides line up with TRBD1. This CDR3 has 16 amino acids. V lost 0 bases and J lost 8; bases outside the gene matches: 9. Per germline, CDR1 LNHNV and CDR2 YYDKDF (reference sequence).

The gene calls are TRBV7-2 and TRBJ2-4; D uncertain. The CDR3 spans 17 residues. Looked up from germline, CDR1 is SGHTA and CDR2 is FQGNSA. V was pared by 2 bases and J by 1 base, with 15 bases between. CDR3 DNA sequence: TGTGCCAGCAGCTTATCCTATAGGGCGCGGGCCAAAAACATTCAGTACTTC. It encodes CASSLSYRARAKNIQYF.

V gene TRBV5-1 combines with J gene TRBJ1-1; maybe TRBD1 (5 bases). The CDR3 extends over 15 amino acids. V shed 0 bases and J shed 3 bases, with 12 bases lying between them. The V gene's germline CDR1 is SGHRS and CDR2 YFSETQ. As DNA, the CDR3 is TGCGCCAGCAGCTTGGCGGTAGGAGGGGACACTGAAGCTTTCTTT. This gives the protein CASSLAVGGDTEAFF.

In this sample, this clone turned up a few times. The V and J genes are TRBV5-6 and TRBJ2-1; D ambiguous. The CDR3 length is 16 residues. Germline CDR1 reads SGHDT; CDR2 reads YYEEEE. The germline V and J ends were trimmed by 0 bases and 9 bases, with 19 bases remaining between them. The CDR3 region is CASSLVDALRSGEQFF. CDR3 in DNA: TGTGCCAGCAGCTTGGTGGACGCCCTACGGTCAGGTGAGCAGTTCTTC.

A few counts support this clone. The chain recombines TRBV30 with TRBJ1-5; D is possibly TRBD1 (6 bases). Germline CDR1 reads GTSNPN; CDR2 reads SVGIG (reference sequence). Trimming shortened V by 1 base and J by 7 bases, and 11 bases separated the two germline ends. This CDR3 spans 13 amino acids. The CDR3, as DNA: TGTGCCTGGAGTGCAACGCAGGGGCAGCCCCAGCATTTT. Residues: CAWSATQGQPQHF. Combining the CDR3 with reference TRBV30 and TRBJ1-5 gives the whole variable domain SQTIHQWPATLVQPVGSPLSLECTVEGTSNPNLYWYRQAAGRGLQLLFYSVGIGQISSEVPQNLSASRPQDRQFILSSKKLLLSDSGFYLCAWSATQGQPQHFGDGTRLSIL.

This clone was detected a few times. This rearrangement joins TRBV28 to TRBJ1-2; the D is unclear. In germline, CDR1 is MDHEN, CDR2 SYDVKM. This CDR3 is 11 amino acids long. Trimming took 8 bases from V and 0 from J, leaving 4 bases between them. Here the CDR3 reads CASGTNYGYTF. CDR3 coding DNA: TGTGCCAGCGGTACTAACTATGGCTACACCTTC.

V usage is TRBV30 and J usage is TRBJ1-5; D gene unclear. The germline CDR1 and CDR2 sequences are GTSNPN and SVGIG (reference sequence). The CDR3 spans 13 residues. Trimming left V 2 bases short and J 11 bases short, with 16 bases between. The CDR3 DNA reads as TGTGCCTGGAGTCTCGGCCCAAGGTCAACCCAGCATTTT. The encoded protein is CAWSLGPRSTQHF.

The genes are TRBV11-2 and TRBJ1-1; possibly TRBD1 for D (6 bases). CDR1 and CDR2 from the germline V gene are SGHAT and FQNNGV. The CDR3 spans 14 residues. The V and J ends lost 1 base and 1 base respectively, with 7 bases between them. The CDR3 region is CASSLGGGNTEAFF. DNA of the CDR3: TGTGCCAGCAGCTTAGGAGGGGGGAACACTGAAGCTTTCTTT.

This clone was recorded a few times. The rearrangement uses TRBV30 and TRBJ1-6; no reliable D call. The length of the CDR3 is 12 residues. Germline CDR1 and CDR2: GTSNPN and SVGIG (reference sequence). The V end lost 0 bases, the J end lost 9 bases, and 6 bases lay between the germline ends. CDR3 sequence reads: CAWSVGSSPLHF. The DNA for the CDR3 is TGTGCCTGGAGTGTAGGGAGTTCACCCCTCCACTTT.

J is TRBJ2-1 and V is TRBV7-8, with D tentatively TRBD1 (5 bases). The germline gives CDR1 SGHVS, CDR2 FQNEAQ. V was shortened by 0 bases and J by 4 bases, with 13 bases between the two germline ends. The CDR3 has 16 residues. Written as DNA, the CDR3 is TGTGCCAGCAGCTTAGCGAGAGCAGGGTGGTACAATGAGCAGTTCTTC. Encoded protein: CASSLARAGWYNEQFF.

The chain links TRBV9 to TRBJ1-1; D is unresolved. V was shortened by 0 bases and J by 3 bases, with 9 bases between the two germline ends. The length of the CDR3 is 14 residues. CDR1 and CDR2 (germline): SGDLS, YYNGEE. The CDR3 nucleotides read TGTGCCAGCAGCGTAGACCCCTCTGACACTGAAGCTTTCTTT. Protein product: CASSVDPSDTEAFF.

This clone was seen more than once but under ten times. The chain combines TRBV5-1 with TRBJ1-1; D is uncertain. Trimming removed 4 bases from V and 8 bases from J, with 18 bases in between. Germline V lookup: CDR1 SGHRS, CDR2 YFSETQ. The CDR3 sequence is 14 residues long. In DNA, the CDR3 is TGCGCCAGCAGCCCTGGGTCTCGGTACCTGGAAGCTTTCTTT. Protein product: CASSPGSRYLEAFF.

This chain connects TRBV4-2 to TRBJ1-2; 10 bases line up with TRBD1. The CDR3 sequence is 16 residues long. The trim removed 3 bases at V and 0 bases at J, leaving 4 bases unmatched. CDR1 is LGHNA and CDR2 is YNFKEQ in the germline V gene. The CDR3 region has the DNA TGTGCCAGCAGCCAGGGACAGGGGTACCCTAACTATGGCTACACCTTC. It codes for CASSQGQGYPNYGYTF.

This clone has a handful of counts. The gene calls are TRBV5-4 and TRBJ2-5, with a tentative D call TRBD1 (6 bases). V was shortened by 5 bases and J by 4 bases, with 15 bases between the two germline ends. The germline gives CDR1 SGHNT, CDR2 YYREEE (reference sequence). CDR3 size: 14 residues. CDR3 sequence reads: CASSFMTGRETQYF. The CDR3 DNA reads as TGTGCCAGCAGTTTTATGACAGGTCGAGAGACCCAGTACTTC.

This chain uses TRBV7-9 with TRBJ2-5; D uncertain. Trimming cost V 5 bases and J 1 base, with 8 bases left between them. CDR1 and CDR2 (germline): SEHNR, FQNEAQ (reference sequence). The CDR3 consists of 13 residues. CDR3 amino acids: CASSPQPQETQYF. CDR3 coding DNA: TGTGCCAGCAGCCCTCAGCCCCAAGAGACCCAGTACTTC. Supplemented by reference TRBV7-9 and TRBJ2-5, the full variable domain reads DTGVSQNPRHKITKRGQNVTFRCDPISEHNRLYWYRQTLGQGPEFLTYFQNEAQLEKSRLLSDRFSAERPKGSFSTLEIQRTEQGDSAMYLCASSPQPQETQYFGPGTRLLVL.

This clone was seen only a few times. Other DNA sequences of this sample code for an identical CDR3. This sequence joins TRBV7-2 and TRBJ2-5; 7 positions agree with TRBD2. V was pared by 3 bases and J by 4 bases, with 5 bases of the junction left unmatched. The V gene's germline CDR1 is SGHTA and CDR2 FQGNSA. This CDR3 is 14 amino acids long. The CDR3 DNA sequence: TGTGCCAGCAGCTTCGCGGGAGTAAGAGAGACCCAGTACTTC. This encodes CASSFAGVRETQYF.

This clone was seen a few times. V usage is TRBV4-2 and J usage is TRBJ1-2; 8 bases match TRBD1. Germline CDR1 and CDR2: LGHNA and YNFKEQ. This CDR3 has 14 amino acids. The V gene end was trimmed by 1 base and the J gene end by 8 bases; junction bases not matched to a gene: 6. CDR3 bases: TGTGCCAGCAGCCAAGCTGGGACAGGAGACGGCTACACCTTC. Protein: CASSQAGTGDGYTF.

This clone has only a few counts. The chain links TRBV18 to TRBJ2-3, with D unresolved. Germline V gene data show CDR1 as KGHSH and CDR2 as LQKENI. The CDR3 loop spans 13 amino acids. The V and J ends lost 4 bases and 0 bases respectively, with 5 bases between them. The CDR3 sequence: CASSLPSTDTQYF. The CDR3 nucleotides read TGTGCCAGCTCACTACCCAGCACAGATACGCAGTATTTT.

Only a few counts were recorded for this clone. The rearrangement links TRBV2 to TRBJ2-7; tentatively, D is TRBD2 (5 bases). The V gene lost 10 bases and the J gene lost 3 bases, with 7 bases spanning the gap. CDR3 length: 10 residues. Germline V gene sequence: CDR1 SNHLY, CDR2 FYNNEI. Here the CDR3 reads CATGSYEQYF. The CDR3 bases are TGTGCCACTGGGAGCTACGAGCAGTACTTC.

This clone was picked up a small number of times. The genes are TRBV5-1 and TRBJ2-5, with D hard to call. V shed 5 bases and J shed 1 base, with 9 bases lying between them. Germline CDR1 is SGHRS and CDR2 is YFSETQ. The CDR3 length is 13 residues. This CDR3 is CASSRSSQETQYF. CDR3 DNA sequence: TGCGCCAGCAGTAGATCGAGCCAAGAGACCCAGTACTTC.

The chain employs TRBV29-1 and TRBJ2-3; the D is unclear. Trimming shortened V by 4 bases and J by 0 bases, and 14 bases separated the two germline ends. Germline V gives CDR1 SQVTM, CDR2 ANQGSEA. This CDR3 has 15 amino acids. The CDR3, as DNA: TGCAGCGTTGGACTTTCGTCTAGTAGCACAGATACGCAGTATTTT. Translated, it gives CSVGLSSSSTDTQYF.

This clone was seen only a few times. Other DNA sequences from this sample encode an identical CDR3 as well. The rearrangement links TRBV7-2 to TRBJ1-2, with unresolved D. V was cut by 2 bases and J by 1 base, with 5 bases left in between. CDR1 is SGHTA and CDR2 is FQGNSA in the germline V gene. The length of the CDR3 is 13 residues. The CDR3 loop is CASSLTVNYGYTF. CDR3 coding DNA: TGTGCCAGCAGCTTAACCGTTAACTATGGCTACACCTTC.

The chain employs TRBV2 and TRBJ2-3, with D perhaps matching TRBD2 (5 bases). V was pared by 4 bases and J by 5 bases, with 16 bases between. The CDR3 runs 15 residues. Germline values: CDR1 SNHLY, CDR2 FYNNEI. The CDR3 coding sequence is TGTGCCAGCAGTGCGTTGGCGCCCCGGGGAGATACGCAGTATTTT. It yields the protein CASSALAPRGDTQYF.

The chain carries TRBV18 and TRBJ2-1; D might be TRBD1 (5 bases). V lost 6 bases and J lost 5, with 11 bases in between. The V gene's germline CDR1 is KGHSH and CDR2 LQKENI. The CDR3 has 13 residues. The CDR3 protein is CASSPTGDNEQFF. In DNA, the CDR3 is TGTGCCAGCTCGCCTACAGGAGACAATGAGCAGTTCTTC. Based on the CDR3 plus reference TRBV18 and TRBJ2-1, the full variable domain is NAGVMQNPRHLVRRRGQEARLRCSPMKGHSHVYWYRQLPEEGLKFMVYLQKENIIDESGMPKERFSAEFPKEGPSILRIQQVVRGDSAAYFCASSPTGDNEQFFGPGTRLTVL.

This clone turned up a few times. The J gene is TRBJ1-5, the V gene TRBV30; D ambiguous. The CDR3 contains 15 residues. Germline V lookup: CDR1 GTSNPN, CDR2 SVGIG (reference sequence). The ends were cut back, 5 bases at V and 4 bases at J, with 18 bases in the middle. CDR3 coding DNA: TGTGCCTGGGCGGTGGGAGGTCCGCCAAATCAGCCCCAGCATTTT. Its protein is CAWAVGGPPNQPQHF.

This clone was recorded a few times. The rearrangement joins TRBV27 to TRBJ2-7; 7 nucleotides align to TRBD1. Germline V gene sequence: CDR1 MNHEY, CDR2 SMNVEV (reference sequence). The V segment lost 5 bases and the J segment 5 bases; nucleotides outside the gene matches: 3. The length of the CDR3 is 12 residues. The CDR3: CASSTTGDEQYF. The CDR3 DNA reads TGTGCCAGCAGTACTACAGGGGACGAGCAGTACTTC.